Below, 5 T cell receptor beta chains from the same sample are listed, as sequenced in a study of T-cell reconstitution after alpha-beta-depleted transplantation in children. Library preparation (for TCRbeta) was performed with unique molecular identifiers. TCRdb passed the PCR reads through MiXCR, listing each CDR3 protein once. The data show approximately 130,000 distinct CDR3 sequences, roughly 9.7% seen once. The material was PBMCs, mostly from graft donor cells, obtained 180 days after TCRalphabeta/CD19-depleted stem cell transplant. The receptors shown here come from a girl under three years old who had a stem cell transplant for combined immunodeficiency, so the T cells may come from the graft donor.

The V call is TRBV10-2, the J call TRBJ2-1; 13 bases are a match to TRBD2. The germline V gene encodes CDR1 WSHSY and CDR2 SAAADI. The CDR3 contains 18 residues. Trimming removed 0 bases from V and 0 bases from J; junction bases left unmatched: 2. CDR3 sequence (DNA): TGCGCCAGCAGTGAGTCGACTAGCGGGAGGACCTCCTACAATGAGCAGTTCTTC. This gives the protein CASSESTSGRTSYNEQFF.

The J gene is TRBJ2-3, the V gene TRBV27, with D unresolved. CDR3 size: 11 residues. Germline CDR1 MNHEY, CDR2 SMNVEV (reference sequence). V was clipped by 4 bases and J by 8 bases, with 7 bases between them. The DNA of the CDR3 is TGTGCCAGCAGTTCTCCAGTTACGCAGTATTTT. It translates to CASSSPVTQYF.

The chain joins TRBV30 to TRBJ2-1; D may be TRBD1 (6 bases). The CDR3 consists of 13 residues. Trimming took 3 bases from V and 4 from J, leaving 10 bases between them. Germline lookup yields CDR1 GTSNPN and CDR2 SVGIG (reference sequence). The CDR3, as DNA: TGTGCCTGGAGCCAGGGGAAATACAATGAGCAGTTCTTC. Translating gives CAWSQGKYNEQFF.

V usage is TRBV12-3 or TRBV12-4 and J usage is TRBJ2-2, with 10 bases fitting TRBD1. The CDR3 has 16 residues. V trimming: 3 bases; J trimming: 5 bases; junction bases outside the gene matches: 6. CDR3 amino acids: CASSFRQGARTGELFF. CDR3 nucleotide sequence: TGTGCCAGCAGTTTTCGACAGGGGGCGCGGACCGGGGAGCTGTTTTTT.

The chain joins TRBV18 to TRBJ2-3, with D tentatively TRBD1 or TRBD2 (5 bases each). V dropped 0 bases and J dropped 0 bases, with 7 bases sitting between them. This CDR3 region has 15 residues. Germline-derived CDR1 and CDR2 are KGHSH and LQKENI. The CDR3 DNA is TGTGCCAGCTCACCACCGGGGGTTAGCACAGATACGCAGTATTTT. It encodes CASSPPGVSTDTQYF.